This TCR beta chain was recorded in a study of T cell responses to AZD1222 COVID-19 vaccine. CDR3 size: 14 residues. V was cut by 7 bases and J by 1 base, with 10 bases left in between. CDR1 is SGHTA, CDR2 FQGNSA, per germline. Sequencing used immunoSEQ multiplex PCR; TCRdb keeps in-frame clones, though not all of them. The sample has 150,000 to 200,000 clones, 85% to 95% seen once; the top ten hold approximately 0.97%. For this clone: The antigen remains undetermined.

Study-level findings and limits: The donors showed a predominance of white British ancestry and of females, with possible underestimation of clonal diversity. Nearly half of spike-specific TCRs reportedly go after variant regions that carry no mutations.

This chain connects TRBV7-2 to TRBJ2-2, with D maybe TRBD1 (5 bases). The source material was peripheral blood, sampled on day 0 of AZD1222 vaccination. This clonotype was obtained from an adult in good health. As DNA, the CDR3 is TGTGCCAGCACCCTCGACAGGAACACCGGGGAGCTGTTTTTT. Its translation is CASTLDRNTGELFF.